The 2 T cell receptor beta chains reported below all come from one sample, sequenced in a study of blood T cell repertoires in COVID-19. The table came from immunoSEQ multiplex PCR; TCRdb's copy has only in-frame clones and leaves some out. The sample records 400,000 to 500,000 clones, 86% being singletons. What was sequenced was peripheral blood. These receptors all stem from a woman aged 25-40 years with active or convalescent COVID-19.

This chain connects TRBV10-3 to TRBJ2-3; 9 nucleotides agree with TRBD2. The CDR3 totals 13 residues. Germline assignment: CDR1 ENHRY and CDR2 SYGVKD. The V gene end was trimmed by 10 bases and the J gene end by 1 base; junction bases not matched to a gene: 3. CDR3 amino acids: CANSGGRTDTQYF. DNA for the CDR3: TGTGCCAACAGCGGGGGGCGCACAGATACGCAGTATTTT.

The chain carries TRBV15 and TRBJ2-7, with 7 bases identical to TRBD2. With V trimmed by 0 bases and J by 4 bases, 12 bases remained unmatched. Germline V lookup: CDR1 LNHNV, CDR2 YYDKDF (reference sequence). The CDR3 totals 17 residues. CDR3 nucleotides: TGTGCCACCAGCAGAGATTTAAGGCTAGCGGAGCGGTACGAGCAGTACTTC. This sequence encodes CATSRDLRLAERYEQYF.